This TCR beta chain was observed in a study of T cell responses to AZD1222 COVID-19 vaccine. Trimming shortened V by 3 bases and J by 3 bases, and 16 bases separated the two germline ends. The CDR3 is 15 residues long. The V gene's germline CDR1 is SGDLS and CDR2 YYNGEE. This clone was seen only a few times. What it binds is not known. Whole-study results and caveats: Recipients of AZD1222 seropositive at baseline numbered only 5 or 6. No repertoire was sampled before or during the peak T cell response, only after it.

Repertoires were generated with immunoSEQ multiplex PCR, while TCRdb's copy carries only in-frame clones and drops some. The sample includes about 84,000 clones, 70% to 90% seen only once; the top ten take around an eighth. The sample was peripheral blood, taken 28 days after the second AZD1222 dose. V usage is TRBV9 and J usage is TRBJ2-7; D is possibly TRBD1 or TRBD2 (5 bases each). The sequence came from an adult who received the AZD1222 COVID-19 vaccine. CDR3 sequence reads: CASSATGTAGYEQYF. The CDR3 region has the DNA TGTGCCAGCAGCGCCACCGGGACGGCGGGCTACGAGCAGTACTTC.